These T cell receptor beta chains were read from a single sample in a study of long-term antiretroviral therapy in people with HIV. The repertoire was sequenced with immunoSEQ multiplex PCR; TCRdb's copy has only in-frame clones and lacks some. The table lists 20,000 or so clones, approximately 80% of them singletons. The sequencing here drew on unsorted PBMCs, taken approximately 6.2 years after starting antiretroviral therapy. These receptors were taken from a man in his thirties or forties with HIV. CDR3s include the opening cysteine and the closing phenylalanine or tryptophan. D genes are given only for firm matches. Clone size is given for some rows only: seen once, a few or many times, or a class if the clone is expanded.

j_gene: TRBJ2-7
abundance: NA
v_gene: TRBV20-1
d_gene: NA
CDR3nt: TGCAGTGCAAGCGACTACGAGCAGTACTTC
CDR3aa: CSASDYEQYF

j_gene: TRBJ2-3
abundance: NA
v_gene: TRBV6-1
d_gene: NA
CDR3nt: TGTGCCAGCAGGGAATATCCGGGAGCCCCGGATACGCAGTATTTT
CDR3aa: CASREYPGAPDTQYF

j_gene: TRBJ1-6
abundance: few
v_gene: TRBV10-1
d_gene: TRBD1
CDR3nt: TGCGCCAGCAGGGGGGACAGGGGGCACCTATCAGACTTTAATTCACCCCTCCACTTT
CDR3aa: CASRGDRGHLSDFNSPLHF

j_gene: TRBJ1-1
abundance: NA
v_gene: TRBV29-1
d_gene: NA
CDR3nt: TGCAGCGTTGTTAAGGCACTGGGCACTGAAGCTTTCTTT
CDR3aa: CSVVKALGTEAFF

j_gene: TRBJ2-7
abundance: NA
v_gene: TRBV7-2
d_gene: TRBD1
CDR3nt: TGTGCCAGCAGCTTATTAGGGGGCGCGGTCAACGAGCAGTACTTC
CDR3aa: CASSLLGGAVNEQYF

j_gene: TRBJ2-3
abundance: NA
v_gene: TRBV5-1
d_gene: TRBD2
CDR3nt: TGCGCCAGCAGCATCGGGACTAGCGGGGGCACAGATACGCAGTATTTT
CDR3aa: CASSIGTSGGTDTQYF

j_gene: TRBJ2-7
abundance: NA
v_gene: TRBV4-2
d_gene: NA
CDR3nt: TGTGCCAGCAGCTCCTCCCTTAGATACGAGCAGTACTTC
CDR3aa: CASSSSLRYEQYF

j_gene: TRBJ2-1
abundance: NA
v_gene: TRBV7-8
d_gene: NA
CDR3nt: TGTGCCAGCAGCCCCACACTAACAACGATTTACAATGAGCAGTTCTTC
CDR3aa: CASSPTLTTIYNEQFF

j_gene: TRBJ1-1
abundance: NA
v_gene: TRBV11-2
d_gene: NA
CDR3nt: TGTGCCAGCAGTTTCCTTAAAGTAGAAGCTTTCTTT
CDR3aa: CASSFLKVEAFF

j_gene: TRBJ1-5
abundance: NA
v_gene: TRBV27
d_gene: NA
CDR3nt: TGTGCCAGCAGTTTGGTTGAGCGCGGGCCCCAGCATTTT
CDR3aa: CASSLVERGPQHF

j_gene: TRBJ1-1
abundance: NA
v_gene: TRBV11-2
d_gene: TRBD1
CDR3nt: TGTGCCAGCAGCTCACAGGGGTCTACTGAAGCTTTCTTT
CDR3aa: CASSSQGSTEAFF

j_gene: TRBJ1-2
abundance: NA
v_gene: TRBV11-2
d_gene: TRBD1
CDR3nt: TGTGCCAGCACTCCGGACAGGTTAGCTAACTATGGCTACACCTTC
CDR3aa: CASTPDRLANYGYTF

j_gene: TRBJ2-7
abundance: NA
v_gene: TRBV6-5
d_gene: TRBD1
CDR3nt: TGTGCCAGCAGTTCACCAAGCGGGACAGGGGTTTACGAGCAGTACTTC
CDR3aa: CASSSPSGTGVYEQYF

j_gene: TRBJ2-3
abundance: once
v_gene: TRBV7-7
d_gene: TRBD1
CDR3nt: TGTGCCAGCAGCCTCAGACAGGGGGGCACAGATACGCAGTATTTT
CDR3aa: CASSLRQGGTDTQYF

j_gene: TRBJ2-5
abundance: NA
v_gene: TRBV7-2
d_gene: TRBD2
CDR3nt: TGTGCCAGCAGCCCGTCCGGGGGGATCCAAGAGACCCAGTACTTC
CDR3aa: CASSPSGGIQETQYF

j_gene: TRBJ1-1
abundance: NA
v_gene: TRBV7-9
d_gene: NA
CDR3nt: TGTGCCAGCAGCTATGGGAGGCTCAACACTGAAGCTTTCTTT
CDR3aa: CASSYGRLNTEAFF

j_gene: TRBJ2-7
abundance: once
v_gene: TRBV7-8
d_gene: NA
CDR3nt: TGTGCCAGCAGCTTGTTGCCCGGGCGGAACGAGCAGTACTTC
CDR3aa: CASSLLPGRNEQYF

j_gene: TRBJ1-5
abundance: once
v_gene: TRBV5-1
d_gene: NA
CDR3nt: TGCGCCAGCAGCGTGGGGGGCCTAGATAGCAATCAGCCCCAGCATTTT
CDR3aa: CASSVGGLDSNQPQHF

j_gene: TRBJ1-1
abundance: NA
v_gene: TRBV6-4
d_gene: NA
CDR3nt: TGTGCCAGCAGTGCGGGGGGTGAAGCTTTCTTT
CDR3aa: CASSAGGEAFF

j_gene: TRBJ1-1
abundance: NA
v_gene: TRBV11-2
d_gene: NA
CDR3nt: TGTGCCAGCAGCTTATTCTCAGGGAACACTGAAGCTTTCTTT
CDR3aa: CASSLFSGNTEAFF

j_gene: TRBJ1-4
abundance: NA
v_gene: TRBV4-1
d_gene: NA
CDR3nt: TGCGCCAGCAGCCAAGAAGGGGAGGGGAAACTGTTTTTT
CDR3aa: CASSQEGEGKLFF

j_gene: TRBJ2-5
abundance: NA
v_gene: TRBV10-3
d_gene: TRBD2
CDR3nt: TGTGCCATCAGTGAGTCTCATACTCCGCGGGGGGGCCCAAAGACCCAGTACTTC
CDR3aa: CAISESHTPRGGPKTQYF

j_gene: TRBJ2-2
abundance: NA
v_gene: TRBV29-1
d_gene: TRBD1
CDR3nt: TGCAGCGGGCGGACCTATAGACAGGGAGCTACCGGGGAGCTGTTTTTT
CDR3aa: CSGRTYRQGATGELFF

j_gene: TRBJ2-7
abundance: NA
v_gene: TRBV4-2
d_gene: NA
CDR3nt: TGTGCCAGCAGCCAAGAAAGCCAGGTAGTCTCCTACGAGCAGTACTTC
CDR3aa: CASSQESQVVSYEQYF

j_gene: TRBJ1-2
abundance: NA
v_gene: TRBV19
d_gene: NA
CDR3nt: TGTGCCAGTAGTATCAGGACTAACTATGGCTACACCTTC
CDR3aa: CASSIRTNYGYTF

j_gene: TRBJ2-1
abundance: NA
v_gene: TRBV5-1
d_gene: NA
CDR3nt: TGCGCCAGCATGCGGGGTTACAATGAGCAGTTCTTC
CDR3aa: CASMRGYNEQFF

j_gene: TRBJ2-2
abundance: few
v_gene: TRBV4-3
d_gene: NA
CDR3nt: TGCGCCAGCAGCCCGCAGGGGTTCAACACCGGGGAGCTGTTTTTT
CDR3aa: CASSPQGFNTGELFF

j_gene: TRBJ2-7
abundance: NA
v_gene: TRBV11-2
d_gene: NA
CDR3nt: TGTGCCAGCAGCTTGAGCAGGGGCCCCAAGCAGCAGTACTTC
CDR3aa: CASSLSRGPKQQYF

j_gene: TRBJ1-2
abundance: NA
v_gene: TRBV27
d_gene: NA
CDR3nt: TGTGCCAGCAGCCTCGGGGGGGCGGACTATGGCTACACCTTC
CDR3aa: CASSLGGADYGYTF

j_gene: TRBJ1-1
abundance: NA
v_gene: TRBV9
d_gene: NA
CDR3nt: TGTGCCAGCAGCGTAAGCGGCGGTACGAACACTGAAGCTTTCTTT
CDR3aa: CASSVSGGTNTEAFF

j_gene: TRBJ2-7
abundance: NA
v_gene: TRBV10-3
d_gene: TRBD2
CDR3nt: TGTGCCATCAGGCCGGGAGGGCTTTCTGGCGAGCAGTACTTC
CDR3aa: CAIRPGGLSGEQYF

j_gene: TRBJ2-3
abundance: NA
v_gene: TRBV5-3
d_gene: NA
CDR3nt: TGTGCCAGAAGCTTGAGGGATCGGGGCCAGACAGATACGCAGTATTTT
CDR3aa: CARSLRDRGQTDTQYF

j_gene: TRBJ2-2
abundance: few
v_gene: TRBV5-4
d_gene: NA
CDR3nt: TGTGCCAGCAGCTGGGAGTCGACTGACACCGGGGAGCTGTTTTTT
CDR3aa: CASSWESTDTGELFF

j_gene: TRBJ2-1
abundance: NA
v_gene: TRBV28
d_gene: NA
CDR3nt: TGTGCCAGCAGTCTCGTTGTCTATGAGCAGTTCTTC
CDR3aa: CASSLVVYEQFF

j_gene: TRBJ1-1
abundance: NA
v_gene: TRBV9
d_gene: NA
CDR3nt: TGTGCCAGCAGCGTAATGAACAACCGGAACACTGAAGCTTTCTTT
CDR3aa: CASSVMNNRNTEAFF

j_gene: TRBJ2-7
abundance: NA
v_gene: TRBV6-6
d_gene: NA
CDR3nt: TGTGCCAGCAGTTACATTGGCGGGTCGAGGTCCTACGAGCAGTACTTC
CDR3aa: CASSYIGGSRSYEQYF

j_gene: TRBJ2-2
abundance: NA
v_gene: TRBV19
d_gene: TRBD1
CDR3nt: TGTGCCAGTAGTACCCGACAGGGTCCCCGCACCGGGGAGCTGTTTTTT
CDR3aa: CASSTRQGPRTGELFF

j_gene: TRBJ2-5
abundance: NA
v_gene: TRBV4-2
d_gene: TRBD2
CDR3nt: TGTGCCAGCAGCCAAGCGCGGGGGGGCGGAGAGACCCAGTACTTC
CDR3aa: CASSQARGGGETQYF

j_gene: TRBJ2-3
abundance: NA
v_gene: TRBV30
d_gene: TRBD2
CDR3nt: TGTGCCTGGAGGCAGACTAGCGGGGGCGCAGATACGCAGTATTTT
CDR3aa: CAWRQTSGGADTQYF

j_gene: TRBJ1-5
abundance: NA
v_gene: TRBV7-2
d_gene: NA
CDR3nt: TGTGCCAGCAGCTCCGGGACGGACGCTCTGAGCAATCAGCCCCAGCATTTT
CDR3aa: CASSSGTDALSNQPQHF

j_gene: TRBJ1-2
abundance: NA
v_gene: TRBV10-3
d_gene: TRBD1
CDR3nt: TGTGCCATCTCGTCCCAGGGGGCAGATGGCTACACCTTC
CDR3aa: CAISSQGADGYTF

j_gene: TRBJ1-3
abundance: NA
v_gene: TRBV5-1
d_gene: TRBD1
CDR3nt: TGCGCCAGCAGCCCGGGACAGGGGGCGGGAAACACCATATATTTT
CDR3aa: CASSPGQGAGNTIYF

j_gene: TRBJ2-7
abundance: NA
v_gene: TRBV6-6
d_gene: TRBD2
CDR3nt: TGTGCCAGCAGTCTTAGCGGGCGGAGCTCCTACGAGCAGTACTTC
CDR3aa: CASSLSGRSSYEQYF

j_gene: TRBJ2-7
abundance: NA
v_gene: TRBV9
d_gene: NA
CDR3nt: TGTGCCAGCAGCGAGACCGGGACACACTACGAGCAGTACTTC
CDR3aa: CASSETGTHYEQYF

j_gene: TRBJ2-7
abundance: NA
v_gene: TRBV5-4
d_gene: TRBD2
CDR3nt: TGTGCCAGCAGCTTGGGAGGGACTAGCGGAACCTACGAGCAGTACTTC
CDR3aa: CASSLGGTSGTYEQYF

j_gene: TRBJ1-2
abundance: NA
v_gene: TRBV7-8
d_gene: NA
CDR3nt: TGTGCCAGCAGCTTAGACAGGCCCAACTATGGCTACACCTTC
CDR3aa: CASSLDRPNYGYTF

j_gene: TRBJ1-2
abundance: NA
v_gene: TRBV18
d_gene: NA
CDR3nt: TGTGCCAGCTCACCCCCCCCGGGGATGGGTTATGGCTACACCTTC
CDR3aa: CASSPPPGMGYGYTF

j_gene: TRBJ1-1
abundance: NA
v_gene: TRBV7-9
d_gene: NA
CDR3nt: TGTGCCAGCAGCTTTGGGAACACTGAAGCTTTCTTT
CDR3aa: CASSFGNTEAFF

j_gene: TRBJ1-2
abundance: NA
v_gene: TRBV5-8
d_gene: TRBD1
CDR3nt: TGTGCCAGCAGCTTGGTAACAGGGGCGAGTGGCTACACCTTC
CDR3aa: CASSLVTGASGYTF

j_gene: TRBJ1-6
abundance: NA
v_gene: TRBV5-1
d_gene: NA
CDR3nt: TGCGCCAGCAGCTTGGATCCAGGGCGCGGGAATTCACCCCTCCACTTT
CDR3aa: CASSLDPGRGNSPLHF

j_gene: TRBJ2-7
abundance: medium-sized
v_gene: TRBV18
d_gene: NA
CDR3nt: TGTGCCAGCTCATACTCCTACGAGCAGTACTTC
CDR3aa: CASSYSYEQYF

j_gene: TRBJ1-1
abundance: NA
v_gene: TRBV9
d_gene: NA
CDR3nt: TGTGCCAGCAGCGTAGGCGGGGCAGGGGAAAAAGCTTTCTTT
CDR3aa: CASSVGGAGEKAFF

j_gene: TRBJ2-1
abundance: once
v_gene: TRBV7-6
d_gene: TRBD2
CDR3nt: TGTGCCAGCAGCTTAGTTGGGACTAGCGGGAGGTACAATGAGCAGTTCTTC
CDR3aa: CASSLVGTSGRYNEQFF

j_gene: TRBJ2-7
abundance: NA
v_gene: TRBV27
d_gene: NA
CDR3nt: TGTGCCAGCAGTCCTGGCCTACACTACGAGCAGTACTTC
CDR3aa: CASSPGLHYEQYF

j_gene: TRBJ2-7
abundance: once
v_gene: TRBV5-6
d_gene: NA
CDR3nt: TGTGCCAGCAGCTTTGCGGGTTCCTCCTACGAGCAGTACTTC
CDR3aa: CASSFAGSSYEQYF

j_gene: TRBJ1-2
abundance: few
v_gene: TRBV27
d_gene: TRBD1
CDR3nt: TGTGCCAGCAGTTCTCCTTCGGCACAGGGGGCAGGTGGCTACACCTTC
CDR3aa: CASSSPSAQGAGGYTF

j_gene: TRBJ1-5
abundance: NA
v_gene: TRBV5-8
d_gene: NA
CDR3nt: TGTGCCAGCAGCTTGGGACCTAGCAATCAGCCCCAGCATTTT
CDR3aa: CASSLGPSNQPQHF

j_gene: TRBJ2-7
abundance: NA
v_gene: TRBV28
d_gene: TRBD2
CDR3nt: TGTGCCAGCAGTTCTCCAGCGGGACGCTACTACGAGCAGTACTTC
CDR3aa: CASSSPAGRYYEQYF

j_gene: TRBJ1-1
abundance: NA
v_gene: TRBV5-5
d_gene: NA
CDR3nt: TGTGCCAGCAGCTTGGCAGGGGACACTGAAGCTTTCTTT
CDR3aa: CASSLAGDTEAFF